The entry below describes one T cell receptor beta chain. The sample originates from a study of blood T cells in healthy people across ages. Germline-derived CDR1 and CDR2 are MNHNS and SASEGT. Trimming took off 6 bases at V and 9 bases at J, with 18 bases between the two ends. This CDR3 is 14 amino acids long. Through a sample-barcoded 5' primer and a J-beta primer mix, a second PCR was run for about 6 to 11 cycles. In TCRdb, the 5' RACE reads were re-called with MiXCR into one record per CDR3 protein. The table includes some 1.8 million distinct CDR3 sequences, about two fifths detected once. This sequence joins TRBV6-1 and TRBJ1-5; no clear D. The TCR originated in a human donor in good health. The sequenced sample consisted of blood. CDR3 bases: TGTGCCAGCAGCCCCCTATTGTCGGAAAGGCCCCAGCATTTT. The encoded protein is CASSPLLSERPQHF.